This T cell receptor beta chain appears in the sequencing data of a study of cytomegalovirus exposure and HLA in healthy donors. Whole-study results and caveats: Through in vitro validation, three CMV-associated chains were shown to be specific for CMV antigens.

The V end lost 0 bases, the J end lost 9 bases, and 9 bases lay between the germline ends. Germline V CDR1 and CDR2: SGHDN, FVKESK. The CDR3 spans 13 residues. Amplification used 60 Vbeta primers and 13 Jbeta primers. TCRdb's copy holds only in-frame clones and misses some; the assay was immunoSEQ multiplex PCR. The table has about 180,000 clones, about 80% seen once. Of note for this clone: Its antigen is undetermined.

The clonotype was recovered from a man between 60 and 70 years old in good health and CMV-seronegative. The specimen sequenced was PBMCs. The chain employs TRBV14 and TRBJ2-1; D gene uncertain. This chain's CDR3 is CASSQDFGFEQFF. In DNA form, the CDR3 reads TGTGCCAGCAGCCAAGATTTCGGGTTTGAGCAGTTCTTC.